This T cell receptor beta chain was sequenced for a study of response to subunit inactivated influenza vaccine. This clonotype was seen a few times. TCRdb recomputed calls from the RT-PCR reads with MiXCR, one row per CDR3 protein. The sample has about 190,000 distinct CDR3 sequences; approximately 15% are singletons. This CDR3 is built from 17 residues. Per the germline V gene, CDR1 is WNHNN and CDR2 is SYGVQD (reference sequence). The ends were cut back, 6 bases at V and 2 bases at J, with 20 bases in the middle. The clonotype was recovered from a man aged 45 to 65 who received an inactivated influenza vaccine. The sequencing used CD8+ T cells sorted from PBMCs, collected 5 to 6 days after vaccination. The V gene is TRBV10-1, the J gene TRBJ2-1; possible D gene TRBD2, 5 bases. CDR3 sequence reads: CASSDEGLRTAYNEQFF. In nucleotides, the CDR3 is TGCGCCAGCAGCGACGAGGGATTGCGGACCGCCTACAATGAGCAGTTCTTC.